This T cell receptor (beta chain) stems from a study of cytomegalovirus exposure and HLA in healthy donors. Vbeta (60) and Jbeta (13) primers were used in the PCR. Produced via immunoSEQ multiplex PCR; TCRdb's table is partial and in-frame only. The sample consists of 200,000 to 250,000 clones, about 85% of them appearing once. As to this clone: What it binds is not known.

With 5 bases removed from V and 3 bases from J, the gap between germline ends came to 13 bases. CDR3 size: 15 residues. Per germline, CDR1 MDHEN and CDR2 SYDVKM. The study, taken as a whole, reports: Across donors, sequencing depth was assumed by presence/absence analyses to be roughly uniform.

This chain uses TRBV28 with TRBJ1-4; D is perhaps TRBD1 (5 bases). This receptor was obtained from a girl aged 2-15 years in good health and CMV-seronegative. Sequenced input: PBMCs. CDR3 residues: CASSPLRASNEKLFF. The CDR3 DNA sequence: TGTGCCAGCAGTCCCCTCAGGGCGTCTAATGAAAAACTGTTTTTT.